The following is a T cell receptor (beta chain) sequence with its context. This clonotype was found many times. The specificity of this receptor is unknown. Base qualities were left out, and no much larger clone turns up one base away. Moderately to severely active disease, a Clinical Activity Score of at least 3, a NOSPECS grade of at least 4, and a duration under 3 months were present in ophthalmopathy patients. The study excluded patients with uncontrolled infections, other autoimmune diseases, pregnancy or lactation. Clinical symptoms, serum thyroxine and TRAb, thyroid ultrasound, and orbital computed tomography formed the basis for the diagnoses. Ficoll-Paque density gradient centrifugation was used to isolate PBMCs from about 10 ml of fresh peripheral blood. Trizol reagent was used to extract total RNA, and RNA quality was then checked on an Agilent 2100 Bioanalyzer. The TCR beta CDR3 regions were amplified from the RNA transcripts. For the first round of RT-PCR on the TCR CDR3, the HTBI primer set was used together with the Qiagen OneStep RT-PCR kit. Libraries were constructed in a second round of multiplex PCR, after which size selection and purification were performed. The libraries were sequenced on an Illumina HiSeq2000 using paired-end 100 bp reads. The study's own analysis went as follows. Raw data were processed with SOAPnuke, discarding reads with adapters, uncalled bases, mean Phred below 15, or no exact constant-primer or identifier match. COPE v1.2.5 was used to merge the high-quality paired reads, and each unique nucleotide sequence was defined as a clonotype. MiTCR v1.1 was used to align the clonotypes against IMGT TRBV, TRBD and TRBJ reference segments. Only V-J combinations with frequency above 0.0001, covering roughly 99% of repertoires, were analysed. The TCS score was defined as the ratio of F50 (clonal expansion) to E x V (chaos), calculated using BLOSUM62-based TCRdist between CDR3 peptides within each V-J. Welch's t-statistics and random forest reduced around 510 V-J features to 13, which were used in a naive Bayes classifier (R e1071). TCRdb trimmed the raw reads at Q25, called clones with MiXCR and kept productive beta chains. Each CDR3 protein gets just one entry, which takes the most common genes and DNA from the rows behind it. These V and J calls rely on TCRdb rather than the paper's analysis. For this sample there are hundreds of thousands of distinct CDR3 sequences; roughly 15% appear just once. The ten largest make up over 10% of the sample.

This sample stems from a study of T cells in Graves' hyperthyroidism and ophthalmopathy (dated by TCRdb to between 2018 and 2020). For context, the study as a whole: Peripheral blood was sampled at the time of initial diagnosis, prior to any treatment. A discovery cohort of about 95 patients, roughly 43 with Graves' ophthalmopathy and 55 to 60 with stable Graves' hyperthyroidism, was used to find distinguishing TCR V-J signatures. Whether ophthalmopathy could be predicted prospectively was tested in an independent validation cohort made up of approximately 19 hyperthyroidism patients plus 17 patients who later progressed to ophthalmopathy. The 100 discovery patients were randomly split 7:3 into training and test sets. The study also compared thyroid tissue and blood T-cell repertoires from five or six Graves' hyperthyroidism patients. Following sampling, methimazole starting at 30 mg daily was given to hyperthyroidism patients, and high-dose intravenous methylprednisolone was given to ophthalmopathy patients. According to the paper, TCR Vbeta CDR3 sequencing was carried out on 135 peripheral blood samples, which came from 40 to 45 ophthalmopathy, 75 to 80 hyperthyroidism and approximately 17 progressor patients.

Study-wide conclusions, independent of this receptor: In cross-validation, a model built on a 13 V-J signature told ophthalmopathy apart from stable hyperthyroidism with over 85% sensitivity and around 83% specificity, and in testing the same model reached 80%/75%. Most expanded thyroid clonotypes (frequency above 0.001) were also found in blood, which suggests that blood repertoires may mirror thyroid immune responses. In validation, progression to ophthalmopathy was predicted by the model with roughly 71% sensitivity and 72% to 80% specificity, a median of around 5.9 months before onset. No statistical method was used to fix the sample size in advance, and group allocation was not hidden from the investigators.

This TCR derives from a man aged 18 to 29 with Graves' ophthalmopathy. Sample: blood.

This receptor has the CDR3 CASSGRDDGYEQYF. The sequenced DNA: TGTGCCAGCAGCGGCAGGGACGACGGGTACGAGCAGTACTTC. The chain is assembled from TRBV11-2 and TRBJ2-7; the D gene could be either TRBD1 or TRBD2, each agreeing at 5 bases. At the junction V is shortened by 5 bases and J by 4 bases, with 15 bases in between. CDR1 and CDR2 were assigned from the germline V gene as SGHAT and FQNNGV. CDR3 length: 14 amino acids, cysteine to phenylalanine. Only the CDR3 portion is preserved as DNA: 42 bases, with reading frame beginning at the first base.